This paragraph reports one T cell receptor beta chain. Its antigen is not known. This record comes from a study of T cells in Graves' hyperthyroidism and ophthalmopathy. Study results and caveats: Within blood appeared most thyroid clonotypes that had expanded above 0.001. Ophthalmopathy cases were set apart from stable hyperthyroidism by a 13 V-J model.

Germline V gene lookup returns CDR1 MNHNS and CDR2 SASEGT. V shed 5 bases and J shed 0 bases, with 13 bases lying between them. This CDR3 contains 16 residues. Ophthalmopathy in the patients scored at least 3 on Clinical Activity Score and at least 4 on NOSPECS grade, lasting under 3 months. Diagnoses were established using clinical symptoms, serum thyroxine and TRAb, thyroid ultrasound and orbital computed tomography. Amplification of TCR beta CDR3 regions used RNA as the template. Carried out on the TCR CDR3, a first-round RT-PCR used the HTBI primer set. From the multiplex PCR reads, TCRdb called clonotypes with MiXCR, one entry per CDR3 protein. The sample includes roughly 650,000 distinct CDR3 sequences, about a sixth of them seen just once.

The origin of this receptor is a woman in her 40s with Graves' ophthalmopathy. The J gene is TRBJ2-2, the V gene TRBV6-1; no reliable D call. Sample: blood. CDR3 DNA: TGTGCCAGCAGTTATATGTACACCGCGAACACCGGGGAGCTGTTTTTT. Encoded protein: CASSYMYTANTGELFF.